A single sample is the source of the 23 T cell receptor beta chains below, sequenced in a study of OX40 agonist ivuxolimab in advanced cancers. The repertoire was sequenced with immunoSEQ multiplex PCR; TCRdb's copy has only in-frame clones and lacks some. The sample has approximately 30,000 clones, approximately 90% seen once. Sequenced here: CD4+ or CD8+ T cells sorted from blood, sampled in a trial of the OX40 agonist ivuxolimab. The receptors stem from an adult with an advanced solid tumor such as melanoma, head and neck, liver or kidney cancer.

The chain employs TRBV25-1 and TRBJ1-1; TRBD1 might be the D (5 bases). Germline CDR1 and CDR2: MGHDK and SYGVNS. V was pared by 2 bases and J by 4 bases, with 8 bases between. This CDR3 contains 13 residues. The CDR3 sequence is CASSEGGFTEAFF. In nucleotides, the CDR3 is TGTGCCAGCAGTGAAGGGGGTTTCACTGAAGCTTTCTTT.

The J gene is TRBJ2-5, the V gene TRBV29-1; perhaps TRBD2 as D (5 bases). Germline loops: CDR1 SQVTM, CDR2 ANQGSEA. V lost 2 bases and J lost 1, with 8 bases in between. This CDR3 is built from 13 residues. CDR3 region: CSVEKRLQETQYF. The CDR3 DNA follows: TGCAGCGTTGAAAAGCGGCTCCAAGAGACCCAGTACTTC.

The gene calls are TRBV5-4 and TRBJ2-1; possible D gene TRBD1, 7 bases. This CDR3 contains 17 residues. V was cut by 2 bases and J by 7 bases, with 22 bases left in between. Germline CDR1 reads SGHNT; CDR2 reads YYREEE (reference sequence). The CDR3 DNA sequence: TGTGCCAGCAGCTTAACTCTCACCAGGGGGGCGTATAATGAGCAGTTCTTC. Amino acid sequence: CASSLTLTRGAYNEQFF.

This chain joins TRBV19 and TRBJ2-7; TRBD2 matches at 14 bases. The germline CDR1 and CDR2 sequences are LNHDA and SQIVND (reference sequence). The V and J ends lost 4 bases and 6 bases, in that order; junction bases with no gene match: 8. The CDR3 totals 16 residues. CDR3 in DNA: TGTGCCAGTAGTACCTTCACCGGGACTAGCGGGAGCGAGCAGTACTTC. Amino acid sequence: CASSTFTGTSGSEQYF. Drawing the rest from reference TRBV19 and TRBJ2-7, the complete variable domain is DGGITQSPKYLFRKEGQNVTLSCEQNLNHDAMYWYRQDPGQGLRLIYYSQIVNDFQKGDIAEGYSVSREKKESFPLTVTSAQKNPTAFYLCASSTFTGTSGSEQYFGPGTRLTVT.

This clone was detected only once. The CDR3 loop is CASSPRLAGVGDTQYF. In DNA form, the CDR3 reads TGTGCCAGCAGCCCCCGACTAGCGGGAGTGGGTGATACGCAGTATTTT. The chain uses TRBV13 and TRBJ2-3; 12 bases fit TRBD2. V lost 5 bases and J lost 6; bases outside the gene matches: 9. Germline V CDR1 and CDR2: PRHDT, FYEKMQ (reference sequence). CDR3 size: 16 residues.

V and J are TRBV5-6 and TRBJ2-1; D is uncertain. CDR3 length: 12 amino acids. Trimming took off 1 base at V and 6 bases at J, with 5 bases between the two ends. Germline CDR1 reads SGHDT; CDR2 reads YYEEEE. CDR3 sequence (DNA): TGTGCCAGCAGCTTGCTGGGCAATGAGCAGTTCTTC. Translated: CASSLLGNEQFF.

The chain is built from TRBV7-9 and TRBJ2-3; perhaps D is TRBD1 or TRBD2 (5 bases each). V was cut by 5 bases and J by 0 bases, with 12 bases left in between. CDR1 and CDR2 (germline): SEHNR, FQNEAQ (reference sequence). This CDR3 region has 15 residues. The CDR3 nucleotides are TGTGCCAGCAGCCCTCAGGGAGTGAGCACAGATACGCAGTATTTT. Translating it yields CASSPQGVSTDTQYF. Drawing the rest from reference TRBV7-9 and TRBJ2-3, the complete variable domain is DTGVSQNPRHKITKRGQNVTFRCDPISEHNRLYWYRQTLGQGPEFLTYFQNEAQLEKSRLLSDRFSAERPKGSFSTLEIQRTEQGDSAMYLCASSPQGVSTDTQYFGPGTRLTVL.

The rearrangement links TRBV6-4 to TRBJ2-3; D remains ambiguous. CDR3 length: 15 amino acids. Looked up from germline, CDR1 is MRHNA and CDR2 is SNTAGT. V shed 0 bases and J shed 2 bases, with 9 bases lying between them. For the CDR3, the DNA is TGTGCCAGCAGTGACTCAGGGTTGCCCACAGATACGCAGTATTTT. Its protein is CASSDSGLPTDTQYF.

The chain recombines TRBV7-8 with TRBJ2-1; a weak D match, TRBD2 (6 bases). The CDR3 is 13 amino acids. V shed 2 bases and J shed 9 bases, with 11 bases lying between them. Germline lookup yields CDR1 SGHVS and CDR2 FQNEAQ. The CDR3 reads CASSLSLGGEQFF. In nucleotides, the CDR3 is TGTGCCAGCAGCTTAAGCTTGGGGGGTGAGCAGTTCTTC.

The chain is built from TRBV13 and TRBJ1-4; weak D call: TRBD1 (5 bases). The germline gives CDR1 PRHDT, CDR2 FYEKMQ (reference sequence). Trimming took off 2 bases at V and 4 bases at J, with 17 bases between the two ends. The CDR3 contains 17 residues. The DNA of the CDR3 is TGTGCCAGCAGCTTACGTCCGGGAGGGGAGGGTAATGAAAAACTGTTTTTT. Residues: CASSLRPGGEGNEKLFF. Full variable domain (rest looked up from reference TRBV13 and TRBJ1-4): AAGVIQSPRHLIKEKRETATLKCYPIPRHDTVYWYQQGPGQDPQFLISFYEKMQSDKGSIPDRFSAQQFSDYHSELNMSSLELGDSALYFCASSLRPGGEGNEKLFFGSGTQLSVL.

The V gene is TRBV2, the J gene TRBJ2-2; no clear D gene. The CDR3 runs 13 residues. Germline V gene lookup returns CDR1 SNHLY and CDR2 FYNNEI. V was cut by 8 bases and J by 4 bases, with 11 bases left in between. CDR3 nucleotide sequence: TGTGCCAGCCTGCAGAGAGTCACCGGGGAGCTGTTTTTT. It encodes CASLQRVTGELFF. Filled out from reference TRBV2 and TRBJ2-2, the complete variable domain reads EPEVTQTPSHQVTQMGQEVILRCVPISNHLYFYWYRQILGQKVEFLVSFYNNEISEKSEIFDDQFSVERPDGSNFTLKIRSTKLEDSAMYFCASLQRVTGELFFGEGSRLTVL.

CDR3 sequence (DNA): TGTGCCTCCCCCGACGTAGGACGGGATTTGGGGACTTACGAGCAGTACTTC. The encoded protein is CASPDVGRDLGTYEQYF. This rearrangement joins TRBV10-3 to TRBJ2-7, with D maybe TRBD2 (6 bases). Trimming removed 11 bases from V and 4 bases from J, with 30 bases in between. Germline CDR1 ENHRY, CDR2 SYGVKD. The CDR3 covers 17 residues.

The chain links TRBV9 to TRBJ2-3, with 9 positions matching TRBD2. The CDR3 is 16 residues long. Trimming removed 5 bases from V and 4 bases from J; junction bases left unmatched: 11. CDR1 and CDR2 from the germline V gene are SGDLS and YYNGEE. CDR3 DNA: TGTGCCAGCAGTGGAGGCCGGACTAGCGTCTCAGATACGCAGTATTTT. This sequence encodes CASSGGRTSVSDTQYF.

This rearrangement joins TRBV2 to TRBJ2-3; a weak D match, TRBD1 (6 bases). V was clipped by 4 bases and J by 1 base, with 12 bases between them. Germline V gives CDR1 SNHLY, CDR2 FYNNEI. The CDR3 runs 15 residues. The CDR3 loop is CASSAEGVGTDTQYF. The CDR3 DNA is TGTGCCAGCAGTGCCGAGGGGGTTGGCACAGATACGCAGTATTTT.

The CDR3 reads CASSPTGGRGGYEQYF. In nucleotides, the CDR3 is TGCGCCAGCAGCCCTACTGGAGGCAGGGGTGGTTACGAGCAGTACTTC. The gene calls are TRBV4-3 and TRBJ2-7, with a tentative D call TRBD1 (6 bases). V was pared by 4 bases and J by 4 bases, with 20 bases between. The CDR3 spans 16 residues. The germline CDR1 and CDR2 sequences are LGHNA and YSLEER.

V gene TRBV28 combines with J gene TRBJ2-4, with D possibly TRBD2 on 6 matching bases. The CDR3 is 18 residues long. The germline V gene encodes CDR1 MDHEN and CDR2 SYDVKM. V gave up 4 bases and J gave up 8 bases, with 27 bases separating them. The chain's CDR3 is CASSSPIGTGVTEDIQYF. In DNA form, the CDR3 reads TGTGCCAGCAGTTCCCCCATCGGAACGGGAGTGACTGAAGACATTCAGTACTTC. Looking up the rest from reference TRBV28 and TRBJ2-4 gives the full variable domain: DVKVTQSSRYLVKRTGEKVFLECVQDMDHENMFWYRQDPGLGLRLIYFSYDVKMKEKGDIPEGYSVSREKKERFSLILESASTNQTSMYLCASSSPIGTGVTEDIQYFGAGTRLSVL.

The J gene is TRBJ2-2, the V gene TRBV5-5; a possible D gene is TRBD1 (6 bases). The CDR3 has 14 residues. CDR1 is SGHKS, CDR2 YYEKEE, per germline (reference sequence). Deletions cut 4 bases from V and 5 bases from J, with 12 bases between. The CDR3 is CASSLDSPTGELFF. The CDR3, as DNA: TGTGCCAGCAGCCTGGACAGTCCGACCGGGGAGCTGTTTTTT. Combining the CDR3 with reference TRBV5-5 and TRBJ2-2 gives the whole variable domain DAGVTQSPTHLIKTRGQQVTLRCSPISGHKSVSWYQQVLGQGPQFIFQYYEKEERGRGNFPDRFSARQFPNYSSELNVNALLLGDSALYLCASSLDSPTGELFFGEGSRLTVL.

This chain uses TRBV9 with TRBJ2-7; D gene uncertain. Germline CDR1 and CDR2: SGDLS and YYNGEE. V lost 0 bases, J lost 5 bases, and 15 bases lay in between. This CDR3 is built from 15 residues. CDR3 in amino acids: CASSVEGGRGDEQYF. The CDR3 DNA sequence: TGTGCCAGCAGCGTAGAGGGCGGCCGCGGTGACGAGCAGTACTTC. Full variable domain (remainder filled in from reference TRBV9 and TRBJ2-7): DSGVTQTPKHLITATGQRVTLRCSPRSGDLSVYWYQQSLDQGLQFLIQYYNGEERAKGNILERFSAQQFPDLHSELNLSSLELGDSALYFCASSVEGGRGDEQYFGPGTRLTVT.

CDR3 sequence reads: CASSAAGSNQPQHF. The DNA for the CDR3 is TGTGCCAGCAGCGCGGCGGGGAGCAATCAGCCCCAGCATTTT. V is TRBV7-9 and J is TRBJ1-5; D unresolved. The ends were cut back, 5 bases at V and 1 base at J, with 9 bases in the middle. Germline CDR1 is SEHNR and CDR2 is FQNEAQ (reference sequence). This CDR3 spans 14 amino acids. The full variable domain, rest sourced from reference TRBV7-9 and TRBJ1-5, is DTGVSQNPRHKITKRGQNVTFRCDPISEHNRLYWYRQTLGQGPEFLTYFQNEAQLEKSRLLSDRFSAERPKGSFSTLEIQRTEQGDSAMYLCASSAAGSNQPQHFGDGTRLSIL.

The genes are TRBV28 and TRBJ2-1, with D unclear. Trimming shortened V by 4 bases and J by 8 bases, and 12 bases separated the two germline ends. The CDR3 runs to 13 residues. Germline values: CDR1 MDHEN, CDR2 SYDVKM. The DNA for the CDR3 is TGTGCCAGCAGTTCGTCCTACAGAGATGAGCAGTTCTTC. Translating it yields CASSSSYRDEQFF.

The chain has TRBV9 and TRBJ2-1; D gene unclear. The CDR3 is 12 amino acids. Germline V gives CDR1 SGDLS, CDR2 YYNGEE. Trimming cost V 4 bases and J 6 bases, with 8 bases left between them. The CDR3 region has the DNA TGTGCCAGCAGCCCCGTGGGCAATGAGCAGTTCTTC. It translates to CASSPVGNEQFF.

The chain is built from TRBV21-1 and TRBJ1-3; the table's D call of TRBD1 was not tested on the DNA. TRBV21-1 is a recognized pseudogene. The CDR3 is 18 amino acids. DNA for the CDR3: TGTGCCAGCAACCTACGTTGCGGCGTCAGGGGCGCTGGAAACACCATATATTTT. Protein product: CASNLRCGVRGAGNTIYF.

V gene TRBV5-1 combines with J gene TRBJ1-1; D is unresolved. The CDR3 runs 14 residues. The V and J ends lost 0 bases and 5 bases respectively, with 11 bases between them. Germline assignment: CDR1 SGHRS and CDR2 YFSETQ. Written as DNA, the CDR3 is TGCGCCAGCAGCTTGGAGGGAGGGTTGACTGAAGCTTTCTTT. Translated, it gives CASSLEGGLTEAFF.